Following are 14 T cell receptor beta chains from one sample sequenced in a study of blood T cell repertoires in COVID-19. The repertoire was sequenced with immunoSEQ multiplex PCR; TCRdb's copy has only in-frame clones and lacks some. The sample includes approximately 230,000 clones, roughly 89% of them seen just once. Sequenced input: peripheral blood. These receptors all come from a man younger than 40 who had recovered from COVID-19.

This chain joins TRBV11-2 and TRBJ2-3, with 7 bases fitting TRBD2. Germline assignment: CDR1 SGHAT and CDR2 FQNNGV. The CDR3 is 14 amino acids. The ends lost 8 bases at V and 0 bases at J; junction bases unmatched: 5. The CDR3: CASGYSGSTDTQYF. DNA for the CDR3: TGTGCCAGCGGCTATAGCGGGAGCACAGATACGCAGTATTTT.

This chain uses TRBV7-9 with TRBJ1-1; a possible D gene is TRBD1 (6 bases). Germline loops: CDR1 SEHNR, CDR2 FQNEAQ (reference sequence). Trimming cost V 7 bases and J 1 base, with 16 bases left between them. The CDR3 consists of 15 residues. As DNA, the CDR3 is TGTGCCAGCACCGCTTCCGGCAGGGGGAACACTGAAGCTTTCTTT. This codes for CASTASGRGNTEAFF.

The chain couples TRBV7-2 to TRBJ2-7, with TRBD2 as a possible D gene (5 bases). This CDR3 comprises 12 residues. V gave up 2 bases and J gave up 6 bases, with 8 bases separating them. Germline V gene data show CDR1 as SGHTA and CDR2 as FQGNSA. CDR3 residues: CASSLQEAEQYF. CDR3 bases: TGTGCCAGCAGCTTACAGGAGGCCGAGCAGTACTTC.

The chain employs TRBV3-1 (or the pseudogene TRBV3-2) and TRBJ1-5, with 7 bases identical to TRBD1. V dropped 4 bases and J dropped 4; count of bases not matched to a gene: 7. The V gene's germline CDR1 is LGHDT and CDR2 YNNKEL (reference sequence). The CDR3 has 15 residues. CDR3 amino acids: CASSPGTATNQPQHF. CDR3 nucleotide sequence: TGTGCCAGCAGCCCCGGGACAGCTACGAATCAGCCCCAGCATTTT.

The J gene is TRBJ1-1, the V gene TRBV6-1, with 7 bases that match TRBD1. V dropped 2 bases and J dropped 2; count of bases not matched to a gene: 8. This CDR3 has 16 residues. Germline CDR1 reads MNHNS; CDR2 reads SASEGT. CDR3 DNA sequence: TGTGCCAGCAGTGAACGGGTTTACAGGGGAAACACTGAAGCTTTCTTT. It specifies CASSERVYRGNTEAFF.

This chain connects TRBV9 to TRBJ1-1, with 8 bases that match TRBD1. This CDR3 has 15 residues. The ends lost 4 bases at V and 4 bases at J; junction bases unmatched: 9. Looked up from germline, CDR1 is SGDLS and CDR2 is YYNGEE. This CDR3 is CASSPRTGGSTEAFF. The CDR3 DNA follows: TGTGCCAGCAGCCCGAGAACAGGGGGGAGCACTGAAGCTTTCTTT.

This clone appeared a few times. This chain links TRBV24-1 with TRBJ2-7; weak D call: TRBD1 (6 bases). The CDR3 totals 15 residues. Between the trimmed V and J ends, which lost 5 bases and 5 bases, there was a span of 18 bases. CDR1 KGHDR and CDR2 SFDVKD come from the germline V gene. The CDR3, as DNA: TGTGCCACCAGTGCCGGTCAGGGGAAAAGGAACGAGCAGTACTTC. It translates to CATSAGQGKRNEQYF.

This chain uses TRBV5-4 with TRBJ1-2, with a weak D call TRBD1 (5 bases). The V gene lost 2 bases and the J gene lost 12 bases, with 11 bases spanning the gap. This CDR3 has 11 amino acids. Germline-derived CDR1 and CDR2 are SGHNT and YYREEE (reference sequence). CDR3 protein: CASSFGGTNTF. CDR3 nucleotide sequence: TGTGCCAGCAGCTTCGGGGGGACGAACACCTTC.

The chain couples TRBV5-1 to TRBJ1-1, with D maybe TRBD1 (5 bases). V shed 0 bases and J shed 3 bases, with 12 bases lying between them. Germline-derived CDR1 and CDR2 are SGHRS and YFSETQ. The CDR3 consists of 15 residues. CDR3 coding DNA: TGCGCCAGCAGCTTGGATCCCCAGGGTGACACTGAAGCTTTCTTT. It specifies CASSLDPQGDTEAFF.

The genes are TRBV10-3 and TRBJ2-7; D not resolved. The CDR3 sequence is 14 residues long. The V gene's germline CDR1 is ENHRY and CDR2 SYGVKD. V lost 4 bases to trimming and J lost 2 bases, with 12 bases between them. CDR3 amino acids: CAISVASLAYEQYF. CDR3 sequence (DNA): TGTGCCATCAGTGTGGCTTCCCTGGCCTACGAGCAGTACTTC.

The chain employs TRBV28 and TRBJ1-3, with D unclear. The CDR3 extends over 12 amino acids. V was trimmed by 11 bases and J by 8 bases, leaving 16 bases between them. CDR1 is MDHEN, CDR2 SYDVKM, per germline. The DNA of the CDR3 is TGTGCCGTCCCAACCGGTTCGGACACCATATATTTT. Encoded protein: CAVPTGSDTIYF.

The V gene is TRBV6-5, the J gene TRBJ1-5; TRBD1 aligns across 8 bases. V lost 8 bases, J lost 0 bases, and 6 bases stayed unmatched. CDR3 length: 15 amino acids. Germline V lookup: CDR1 MNHEY, CDR2 SVGAGI. CDR3 residues: CASGGTGVSNQPQHF. The CDR3 DNA is TGTGCCAGCGGGGGGACAGGTGTTAGCAATCAGCCCCAGCATTTT.

This sequence joins TRBV6-5 and TRBJ2-1; 7 nucleotides agree with TRBD2. The V gene end was trimmed by 0 bases and the J gene end by 6 bases; junction bases not matched to a gene: 5. CDR1 MNHEY and CDR2 SVGAGI come from the germline V gene. The CDR3 has 15 residues. The CDR3 DNA is TGTGCCAGCAGTTACTCGCGCTCTAGCGGCAATGAGCAGTTCTTC. The encoded protein is CASSYSRSSGNEQFF.

The V call is TRBV27, the J call TRBJ1-5, with a tentative D call TRBD1 (6 bases). The germline CDR1 and CDR2 sequences are MNHEY and SMNVEV (reference sequence). This CDR3 is 15 amino acids long. Trimming took 6 bases from V and 5 from J, leaving 17 bases between them. The CDR3 sequence: CASRPEGTSYQPQHF. The CDR3 DNA reads as TGTGCCAGCAGACCCGAGGGGACATCGTATCAGCCCCAGCATTTT.